Presented here are 32 T cell receptor beta chains from one specimen sequenced in a study of cytomegalovirus exposure and HLA in healthy donors. With 60 Vbeta and 13 Jbeta primers, the PCR was carried out. The protocol was immunoSEQ multiplex PCR, while the TCRdb copy is restricted to in-frame clones and leaves out a portion. There are roughly 79,000 clones in the sample; roughly 80% occur only once, and over 5% lies in the top ten. The source material was PBMCs. These receptors were taken from a woman between 45 and 65 years old in good health and CMV-seropositive.

V and J are TRBV25-1 and TRBJ2-7; 8 bases are a match to TRBD2. The germline V gene has CDR1 MGHDK and CDR2 SYGVNS. Trimming took 7 bases from V and 2 from J; bases not matched to a gene: 7. The CDR3 has 14 residues. CDR3 nucleotide sequence: TGTGCCAGCAAATTCCTAGCGGGTGCCTACGAGCAGTACTTC. It codes for CASKFLAGAYEQYF.

This clone showed up just once. This chain connects TRBV28 to TRBJ2-1; 9 positions agree with TRBD1. V shed 8 bases, J shed 7 bases, and the junction held 12 bases outside the gene matches. The length of the CDR3 is 15 residues. Germline-derived CDR1 and CDR2 are MDHEN and SYDVKM. The chain's CDR3 is CASGEGQGNSNEQFF. As DNA, the CDR3 is TGTGCCAGCGGGGAGGGACAGGGAAATTCGAATGAGCAGTTCTTC.

This clone was observed once. The chain is built from TRBV13 and TRBJ2-5, with D possibly TRBD2 on 6 matching bases. Germline-derived CDR1 and CDR2 are PRHDT and FYEKMQ (reference sequence). The CDR3 spans 13 residues. V shed 5 bases and J shed 2 bases, with 9 bases lying between them. CDR3 nucleotides: TGTGCCAGCAGCACCGGGACTCAAGAGACCCAGTACTTC. This codes for CASSTGTQETQYF.

The J gene is TRBJ1-1, the V gene TRBV5-4; D is possibly TRBD1 (6 bases). From germline, CDR1 is SGHNT and CDR2 YYREEE (reference sequence). Trimming left V 6 bases short and J 5 bases short, with 23 bases between. The CDR3 is made up of 16 amino acids. CDR3 DNA: TGTGCCAGCATCGAAAACCCCGCGGGGGGCAGGACTGAAGCTTTCTTT. It specifies CASIENPAGGRTEAFF.

V is TRBV5-4 and J is TRBJ2-7; 7 positions match TRBD2. The CDR3 totals 15 residues. V lost 6 bases, J lost 6 bases, and 15 bases stayed unmatched. The germline CDR1 and CDR2 sequences are SGHNT and YYREEE (reference sequence). CDR3 loop: CASNPSSGTFAEQYF. The CDR3 DNA is TGTGCCAGCAACCCTTCCAGCGGGACTTTCGCCGAGCAGTACTTC.

Regarding this clone: Other DNA sequences in this sample translate to the same CDR3. The chain employs TRBV6-1 and TRBJ1-2, with D maybe TRBD1 (5 bases). The V end lost 4 bases, the J end lost 3 bases, and 12 bases lay between the germline ends. This CDR3 has 14 amino acids. CDR1 and CDR2 (germline): MNHNS, SASEGT. In nucleotides, the CDR3 is TGTGCCAGCAGTGGTACGGGGGGGGACTATGGCTACACCTTC. Amino acids: CASSGTGGDYGYTF.

The V call is TRBV29-1, the J call TRBJ1-5; 7 bases are a match to TRBD1. Germline CDR1 and CDR2: SQVTM and ANQGSEA. V shed 6 bases and J 5 bases; nucleotides not matched to a gene: 7. CDR3 length: 13 residues. DNA for the CDR3: TGCAGCGTGCAGGGGGTGCCAGATCAGCCCCAGCATTTT. Its translation: CSVQGVPDQPQHF.

The rearrangement links TRBV5-1 to TRBJ2-3; perhaps TRBD1 as D (5 bases). V lost 1 base and J 6 bases, leaving 15 bases between the germline ends. Germline V CDR1 and CDR2: SGHRS, YFSETQ. CDR3 length equals 15 residues. CDR3 sequence reads: CASSLLQGEDDTQYF. The CDR3 region has the DNA TGCGCCAGCAGCTTGTTGCAGGGCGAAGACGATACGCAGTATTTT.

The genes are TRBV5-1 and TRBJ2-5, with TRBD1 identical over 7 bases. Germline CDR1 and CDR2: SGHRS and YFSETQ. This CDR3 is 16 amino acids long. Unmatched junction bases numbered 14, after V lost 4 bases and J lost 5 bases. The CDR3 nucleotides are TGCGCCAGCAGCCCAGGGGGTGGGGGCGCGATGGAGACCCAGTACTTC. Translating gives CASSPGGGGAMETQYF.

The chain couples TRBV27 to TRBJ2-1, with TRBD2 identical over 9 bases. The CDR3 runs to 15 residues. Unmatched junction bases numbered 2, after V lost 2 bases and J lost 3 bases. Looked up from germline, CDR1 is MNHEY and CDR2 is SMNVEV (reference sequence). The DNA for the CDR3 is TGTGCCAGCAGTTTAGCGGGAGGGCGCTACAATGAGCAGTTCTTC. This translates into CASSLAGGRYNEQFF.

This clone was detected once. V gene TRBV30 combines with J gene TRBJ2-2; TRBD2 agrees at 9 bases. The J segment lost 5 bases and the V segment lost 4 bases, leaving 8 bases of the junction unmatched. The CDR3 sequence is 15 residues long. The germline V gene encodes CDR1 GTSNPN and CDR2 SVGIG (reference sequence). CDR3 residues: CAWKVREGRTGELFF. As DNA, the CDR3 is TGTGCCTGGAAAGTGCGGGAGGGCAGGACCGGGGAGCTGTTTTTT.

The chain carries TRBV15 and TRBJ2-1, with 8 positions matching TRBD2. Trimming took 1 base from V and 7 from J; bases not matched to a gene: 9. The CDR3 has 16 residues. Germline loops: CDR1 LNHNV, CDR2 YYDKDF (reference sequence). The CDR3 spells CATSRVPGLAVNEQFF. The CDR3 region has the DNA TGTGCCACCAGCAGAGTTCCAGGACTAGCAGTAAATGAGCAGTTCTTC.

The V and J genes are TRBV13 and TRBJ2-2; D ambiguous. CDR1 is PRHDT and CDR2 is FYEKMQ in the germline V gene (reference sequence). V dropped 4 bases and J dropped 2 bases, with 17 bases sitting between them. The length of the CDR3 is 17 residues. The CDR3 DNA follows: TGTGCCAGCAGCTCCCGTGGTAGCTCCCCTAACACCGGGGAGCTGTTTTTT. Its translation is CASSSRGSSPNTGELFF.

The rearrangement uses TRBV5-4 and TRBJ1-1, with a possible D match to TRBD1 (5 bases). V shed 4 bases and J shed 8 bases, with 12 bases lying between them. The CDR3 loop spans 12 amino acids. CDR1 is SGHNT, CDR2 YYREEE, per germline (reference sequence). CDR3 residues: CASSPRPGEAFF. CDR3 bases: TGTGCCAGCAGCCCCCGGCCAGGGGAAGCTTTCTTT.

The gene calls are TRBV19 and TRBJ2-6; TRBD1 matches 7 bases. Germline CDR1 and CDR2: LNHDA and SQIVND (reference sequence). The CDR3 has 16 residues. V dropped 5 bases and J dropped 6; count of bases not matched to a gene: 10. The CDR3 DNA is TGTGCCAGTAGTTCAAGGACAGGTGTTGAGGCCAACGTCCTGACTTTC. It codes for CASSSRTGVEANVLTF.

The gene calls are TRBV4-2 and TRBJ2-7; 12 bases fit TRBD2. Losses at the gene ends were 1 base for V and 7 bases for J; bases not matched to a gene: 5. The germline CDR1 and CDR2 sequences are LGHNA and YNFKEQ. The CDR3 totals 15 residues. CDR3 amino acids: CASSQVTSGSGEQYF. The CDR3 coding sequence is TGTGCCAGCAGCCAAGTGACTAGCGGGAGTGGGGAGCAGTACTTC.

The rearrangement uses TRBV30 and TRBJ2-7, with 7 bases matching TRBD2. CDR3 length: 15 amino acids. Germline trimming cut 0 bases from V and 5 bases from J; bases unmatched to any gene: 10. Germline V gene lookup returns CDR1 GTSNPN and CDR2 SVGIG (reference sequence). DNA of the CDR3: TGTGCCTGGAGTGTAGTCCCTAGCGGCCCTCACGAGCAGTACTTC. It codes for CAWSVVPSGPHEQYF.

This chain connects TRBV30 to TRBJ2-7; tentatively, D is TRBD2 (5 bases). Germline CDR1 is GTSNPN and CDR2 is SVGIG (reference sequence). The V end lost 0 bases, the J end lost 3 bases, and 9 bases lay between the germline ends. This CDR3 has 13 amino acids. DNA of the CDR3: TGTGCCTGGAGTGTTTTGGGGAGCTACGAGCAGTACTTC. Its translation is CAWSVLGSYEQYF.

The chain uses TRBV6-4 and TRBJ2-3; D may be TRBD2 (6 bases). The CDR3 extends over 14 amino acids. V was pared by 6 bases and J by 2 bases, with 12 bases between. Germline V CDR1 and CDR2: MRHNA, SNTAGT. DNA for the CDR3: TGTGCCAGCAGCGCAGGAGGGATCACAGATACGCAGTATTTT. It codes for CASSAGGITDTQYF.

The J gene is TRBJ2-2, the V gene TRBV30; maybe TRBD2 (6 bases). Between the trimmed V and J ends, which lost 0 bases and 8 bases, there was a span of 13 bases. The CDR3 totals 14 residues. Looked up from germline, CDR1 is GTSNPN and CDR2 is SVGIG (reference sequence). CDR3 sequence (DNA): TGTGCCTGGAGTGTACGAGGAGGGAGAGGGGAGCTGTTTTTT. Its protein is CAWSVRGGRGELFF.

This clone was seen just once. The chain is built from TRBV28 and TRBJ1-5; D not certain. CDR3 length equals 12 residues. Germline loops: CDR1 MDHEN, CDR2 SYDVKM. V lost 3 bases and J 11 bases, leaving 11 bases between the germline ends. The CDR3 is CASSLERMAQHF. The CDR3 DNA is TGTGCCAGCAGTTTGGAGCGGATGGCCCAGCATTTT.

The chain uses TRBV28 and TRBJ1-1; 8 bases agree with TRBD1. Losses at the gene ends were 5 bases for V and 3 bases for J; bases not matched to a gene: 8. There are 15 residues in the CDR3. Germline CDR1 and CDR2: MDHEN and SYDVKM. CDR3 in amino acids: CASSLPRTGHTEAFF. The CDR3 DNA is TGTGCCAGCAGTCTTCCAAGGACAGGGCACACTGAAGCTTTCTTT. Using reference TRBV28 and TRBJ1-1 for the parts outside the CDR3, the full variable domain is DVKVTQSSRYLVKRTGEKVFLECVQDMDHENMFWYRQDPGLGLRLIYFSYDVKMKEKGDIPEGYSVSREKKERFSLILESASTNQTSMYLCASSLPRTGHTEAFFGQGTRLTVV.

The chain uses TRBV19 and TRBJ2-1, with TRBD2 matching over 8 bases. Germline V CDR1 and CDR2: LNHDA, SQIVND (reference sequence). The CDR3 consists of 17 residues. V dropped 4 bases and J dropped 7; count of bases not matched to a gene: 15. CDR3 sequence: CASSNRGVSGLANEQFF. The CDR3 DNA is TGTGCCAGTAGTAACCGAGGGGTTAGTGGACTAGCTAATGAGCAGTTCTTC.

In this sample, this clone turned up a few times. The chain joins TRBV30 to TRBJ2-3, with D maybe TRBD2 (6 bases). Germline values: CDR1 GTSNPN, CDR2 SVGIG (reference sequence). V shed 2 bases and J shed 8 bases, with 17 bases lying between them. The CDR3 is 14 residues long. The CDR3 coding sequence is TGTGCCTGGAGTCCCCTCAAGATGCGGGGTACGCAGTATTTT. This sequence encodes CAWSPLKMRGTQYF.

In DNA, the CDR3 is TGCGCCAGCAGCCCAACCTCCGGGACAGACACTAACTATGGCTACACCTTC. Protein sequence: CASSPTSGTDTNYGYTF. The chain carries TRBV5-1 and TRBJ1-2, with 7 bases lining up with TRBD1. With 4 bases clipped from V and 0 bases from J, the junction kept 12 bases outside the gene matches. Germline assignment: CDR1 SGHRS and CDR2 YFSETQ. The CDR3 is 17 amino acids.

This clone is a singleton in its sample. The chain combines TRBV30 with TRBJ2-1, with 9 bases aligning to TRBD1. The germline gives CDR1 GTSNPN, CDR2 SVGIG (reference sequence). J was trimmed by 3 bases and V by 2 bases; bases with no gene match: 2. The CDR3 runs to 14 residues. The CDR3 loop reads CAWSPGQGYNEQFF. The CDR3 DNA reads TGTGCCTGGAGTCCGGGACAGGGCTACAATGAGCAGTTCTTC.

This clone showed up just a few times. A junction boundary mismatches the germline segment, possibly from a read error. The gene calls are TRBV4-1 and TRBJ2-7; the match to TRBD2 covers 8 bases. Germline V gives CDR1 MGHRA, CDR2 YSYEKL. There are 15 residues in the CDR3. The CDR3 loop reads CASSQERTSSDEQYF. The CDR3 bases are TGCGCCAGCAGCCAAGAGAGGACTAGCTCCGACGAGCAGTACTTC.

This clone was observed once. The V gene is TRBV5-8, the J gene TRBJ2-5; no reliable D call. Trimming removed 1 base from V and 2 bases from J, with 9 bases in between. The CDR3 loop spans 14 amino acids. Germline CDR1 and CDR2: SGHTS and YDEGEE. The CDR3 DNA sequence: TGTGCCAGCAGCTTGACCGGTTCTCAAGAGACCCAGTACTTC. It specifies CASSLTGSQETQYF.

This clone occurred a few times. The chain uses TRBV7-9 and TRBJ2-5; TRBD2 aligns across 9 bases. In germline, CDR1 is SEHNR, CDR2 FQNEAQ (reference sequence). There are 14 residues in the CDR3. After removal of 6 bases from V and 5 bases from J, the junction contained 7 bases not matched to a gene. The CDR3 coding sequence is TGTGCCAGCAGGACGACAACTAGCGGGGAGACCCAGTACTTC. Translated, it gives CASRTTTSGETQYF.

On this clone: A read error may produce the germline difference seen at one junction end. This rearrangement joins TRBV20-1 to TRBJ1-5, with TRBD1 identical over 9 bases. From germline, CDR1 is DFQATT and CDR2 SNEGSKA (reference sequence). The CDR3 sequence is 11 residues long. CDR3 bases: TGCAGTGCTAGAGTGGGGACAGGGCTGGAATTT. Protein sequence: CSARVGTGLEF.

The CDR3 loop reads CASSYLAGGVYEQYF. In DNA, the CDR3 is TGTGCCAGCAGTTATTTAGCGGGAGGGGTCTACGAGCAGTACTTC. The chain combines TRBV6-5 with TRBJ2-5, with TRBD2 identical over 11 bases. Near its end, the DNA agrees better with TRBJ2-7, so the J call may be wrong. CDR1 and CDR2 (germline): MNHEY, SVGAGI. The CDR3 runs to 15 residues.

The chain uses TRBV27 and TRBJ2-5; weak D call: TRBD2 (7 bases). V was pared by 5 bases and J by 0 bases, with 13 bases between. CDR1 and CDR2 (germline): MNHEY, SMNVEV (reference sequence). This CDR3 is 15 amino acids long. This CDR3 is CASSRGAGDQETQYF. CDR3 DNA: TGTGCCAGCAGTCGGGGGGCGGGCGACCAAGAGACCCAGTACTTC.